One T cell receptor (beta chain) is described in this entry. Only in-frame clones appear in the TCRdb table, and some are missing; sequencing was by immunoSEQ multiplex PCR. Of about 340,000 clones listed, about 94% are singletons. This sample was taken from a study of brain T cells in children with intractable seizures. Germline lookup yields CDR1 LNHDA and CDR2 SQIVND (reference sequence). The trim removed 5 bases at V and 0 bases at J, leaving 3 bases unmatched. The CDR3 consists of 15 residues. The time point was: blood from clinic visit 5 months post-surgery; TSC patient then seizure free. Surgery cases with the highest brain T cell transcript signatures were chosen for sequencing.

The chain uses TRBV19 and TRBJ1-3; TRBD1 agrees at 8 bases. The source of this sequence is a boy less than two years old with tuberous sclerosis and intractable seizures. The specimen was peripheral blood, collected 4 to 5 months after surgery. CDR3 DNA: TGTGCCAGTAGTGACAGGGGTCTCTCTGGAAACACCATATATTTT. Amino acids: CASSDRGLSGNTIYF.